This TCR beta chain is drawn from a study of T cell repertoires in cytomegalovirus infection. In the study overall: Public signatures in TCR beta pointed to CMV infection and matching HLA type. General study findings and limits: Summed frequency of public TCR beta families distinguished CMV carriers with the relevant HLA. CMV-specific TCR beta clonotypes restricted by HLA-C dominated the ex vivo response.

TCRdb re-analysed the reads in MiXCR, keeping a single row per CDR3 protein. Of approximately 500,000 distinct CDR3 sequences in the sample, approximately 26% were seen once. J lost 3 bases, V lost 2 bases, and 4 bases had no gene match. This CDR3 is built from 15 residues. Germline V gene data show CDR1 as SGHTA and CDR2 as FQGNSA. In its sample, this clonotype was seen many times. The antigen remains undetermined. The specimen was PBMCs. The gene calls are TRBV7-2 and TRBJ2-5; 9 nucleotides align to TRBD2. The TCR sequence derives from a human donor in good health (CMV status not recorded). Some clones in this sample may be carry-over from other donors' samples. CDR3 sequence: CASSLRASGEETQYF. The CDR3 DNA reads TGTGCCAGCAGCTTAAGGGCTAGCGGGGAAGAGACCCAGTACTTC.